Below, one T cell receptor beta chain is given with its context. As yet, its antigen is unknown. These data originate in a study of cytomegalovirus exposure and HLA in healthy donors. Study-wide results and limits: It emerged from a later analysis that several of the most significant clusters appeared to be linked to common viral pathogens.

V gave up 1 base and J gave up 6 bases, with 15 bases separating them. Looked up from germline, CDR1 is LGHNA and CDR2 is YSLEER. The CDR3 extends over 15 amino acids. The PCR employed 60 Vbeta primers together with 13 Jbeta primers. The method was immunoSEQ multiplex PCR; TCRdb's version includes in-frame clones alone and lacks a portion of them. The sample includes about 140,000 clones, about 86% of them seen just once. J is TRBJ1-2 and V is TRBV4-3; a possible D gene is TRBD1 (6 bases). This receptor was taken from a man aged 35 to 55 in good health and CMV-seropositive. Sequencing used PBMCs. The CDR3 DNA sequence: TGCGCCAGCAGCCAAGGAGGTCGCCAGGGGAATGGCTACACCTTC. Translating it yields CASSQGGRQGNGYTF.